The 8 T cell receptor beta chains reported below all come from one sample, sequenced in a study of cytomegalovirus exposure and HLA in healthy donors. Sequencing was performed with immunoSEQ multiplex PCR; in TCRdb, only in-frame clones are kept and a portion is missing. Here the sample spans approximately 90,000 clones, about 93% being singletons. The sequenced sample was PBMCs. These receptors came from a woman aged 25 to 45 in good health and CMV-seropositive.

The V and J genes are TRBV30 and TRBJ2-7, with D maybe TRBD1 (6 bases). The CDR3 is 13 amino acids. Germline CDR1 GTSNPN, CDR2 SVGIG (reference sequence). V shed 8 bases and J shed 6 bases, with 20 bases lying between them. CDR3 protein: CARVGADGIEQYF. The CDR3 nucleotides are TGTGCCCGTGTGGGGGCGGACGGGATCGAGCAGTACTTC.

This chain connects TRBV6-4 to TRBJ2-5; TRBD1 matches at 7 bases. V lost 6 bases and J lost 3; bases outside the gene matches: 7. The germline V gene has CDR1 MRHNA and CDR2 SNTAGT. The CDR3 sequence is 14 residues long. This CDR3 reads CASRGRGLKETQYF. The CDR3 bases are TGTGCCAGCAGGGGCAGGGGGTTGAAAGAGACCCAGTACTTC.

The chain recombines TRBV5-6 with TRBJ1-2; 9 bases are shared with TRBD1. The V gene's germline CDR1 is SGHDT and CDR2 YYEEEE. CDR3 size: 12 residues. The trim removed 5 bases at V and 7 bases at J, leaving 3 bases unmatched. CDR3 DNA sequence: TGTGCCAGCAGTACAGGGGGCCGTGGCTACACCTTC. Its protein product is CASSTGGRGYTF.

CDR3 in DNA: TGTGCCACCAGCAACGGACTAGCGGGGACCACAGATACGCAGTATTTT. Translated, it gives CATSNGLAGTTDTQYF. V gene TRBV15 combines with J gene TRBJ2-3; 12 nucleotides match TRBD2. Germline CDR1 is LNHNV and CDR2 is YYDKDF (reference sequence). After removal of 4 bases from V and 2 bases from J, the junction contained 4 bases not matched to a gene. The CDR3 runs to 16 residues.

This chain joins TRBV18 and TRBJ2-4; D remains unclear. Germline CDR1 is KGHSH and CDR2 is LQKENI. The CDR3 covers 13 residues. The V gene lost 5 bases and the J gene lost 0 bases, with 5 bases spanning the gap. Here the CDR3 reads CASSELAKNIQYF. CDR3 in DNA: TGTGCCAGCTCAGAGCTAGCCAAAAACATTCAGTACTTC.

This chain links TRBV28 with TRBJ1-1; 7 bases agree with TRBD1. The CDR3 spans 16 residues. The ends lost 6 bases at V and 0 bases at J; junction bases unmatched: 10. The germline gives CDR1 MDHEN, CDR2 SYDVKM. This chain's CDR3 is CASRGSPGQLNTEAFF. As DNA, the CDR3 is TGTGCCAGCAGAGGCTCACCGGGACAGTTGAACACTGAAGCTTTCTTT.

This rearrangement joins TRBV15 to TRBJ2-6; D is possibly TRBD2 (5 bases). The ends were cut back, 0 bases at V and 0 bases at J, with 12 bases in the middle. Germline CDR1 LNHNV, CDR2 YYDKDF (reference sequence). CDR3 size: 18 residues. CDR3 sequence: CATSRDSGGHSGANVLTF. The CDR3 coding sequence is TGTGCCACCAGCAGAGATTCTGGCGGGCACTCTGGGGCCAACGTCCTGACTTTC.

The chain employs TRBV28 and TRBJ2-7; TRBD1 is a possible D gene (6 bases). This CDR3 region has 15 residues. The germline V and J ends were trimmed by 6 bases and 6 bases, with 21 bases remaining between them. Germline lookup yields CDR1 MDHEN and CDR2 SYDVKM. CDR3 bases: TGTGCCAGCAGAAATCCGGGACAATCTCCGGGCGAGCAGTACTTC. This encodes CASRNPGQSPGEQYF.